Following are 24 T cell receptor beta chains from one sample sequenced in a study of response to subunit inactivated influenza vaccine. A single record per CDR3 protein comes from TCRdb applying MiXCR to the RT-PCR reads. The profile shows hundreds of thousands of distinct CDR3 sequences, around 15% of them singletons. The sequences come from PBMCs from blood, collected around 14 days before vaccination. Every receptor here comes from a man in his fifties who received an inactivated influenza vaccine.

This clonotype appeared many times. The rearrangement links TRBV5-1 to TRBJ2-7; D tentatively fits TRBD1 or TRBD2 (6 bases each). This CDR3 region has 13 residues. Trimming took off 5 bases at V and 3 bases at J, with 12 bases between the two ends. Germline V gene sequence: CDR1 SGHRS, CDR2 YFSETQ. The chain's CDR3 is CASRGAGNYEQYF. The CDR3 region has the DNA TGCGCCAGCAGGGGGGCGGGAAACTACGAGCAGTACTTC.

This clonotype was counted between two and nine times. CDR3 amino acids: CASSLPGLAGGEYNEQFF. The CDR3 nucleotides are TGTGCCAGCAGCTTACCGGGACTAGCGGGAGGAGAGTACAATGAGCAGTTCTTC. The chain employs TRBV7-2 and TRBJ2-1, with 15 bases matching TRBD2. Germline V gene sequence: CDR1 SGHTA, CDR2 FQGNSA. V shed 2 bases and J 4 bases; nucleotides not matched to a gene: 6. The CDR3 covers 18 residues.

This chain connects TRBV11-2 to TRBJ2-7; D unresolved. In germline, CDR1 is SGHAT, CDR2 FQNNGV. The length of the CDR3 is 13 residues. V was pared by 5 bases and J by 2 bases, with 10 bases between. DNA for the CDR3: TGTGCCAGCAGCCCCCTCGCGACCTACGAGCAGTACTTC. It is translated as CASSPLATYEQYF.

This clonotype was detected only a few times. V and J are TRBV15 and TRBJ2-1, with D perhaps being TRBD1 or TRBD2 (5 bases each). This CDR3 comprises 14 residues. CDR1 LNHNV and CDR2 YYDKDF come from the germline V gene (reference sequence). With 0 bases removed from V and 5 bases from J, the gap between germline ends came to 8 bases. CDR3 amino acids: CATSRDLGDNEQFF. The CDR3 region has the DNA TGTGCCACCAGCAGAGATTTGGGGGACAATGAGCAGTTCTTC.

J is TRBJ2-5 and V is TRBV6-2 or TRBV6-3, with a possible D match to TRBD1 (5 bases). This CDR3 spans 14 amino acids. V was clipped by 6 bases and J by 3 bases, with 14 bases between them. The germline gives CDR1 MNHEY, CDR2 SVGEGT. CDR3 nucleotide sequence: TGTGCCAGCAGCCAGGGTTTTGCGGAAGAGACCCAGTACTTC. Its protein is CASSQGFAEETQYF.

This chain connects TRBV6-2 or TRBV6-3 to TRBJ2-3; D is ambiguous. Trimming stripped 8 bases from V and 2 bases from J, with 5 bases between. Germline-derived CDR1 and CDR2 are MNHEY and SVGEGT. The CDR3 loop spans 11 amino acids. The CDR3 is CASGHTDTQYF. CDR3 DNA sequence: TGTGCCAGCGGCCACACAGATACGCAGTATTTT.

The gene calls are TRBV7-2 and TRBJ2-5, with 7 bases aligning to TRBD1. V dropped 4 bases and J dropped 9; count of bases not matched to a gene: 5. CDR3 length: 12 residues. The germline CDR1 and CDR2 sequences are SGHTA and FQGNSA. The CDR3 coding sequence is TGTGCCAGCAGCTCGGGACAGTGGTCCCAGTACTTC. Amino acid sequence: CASSSGQWSQYF.

The V call is TRBV6-1, the J call TRBJ1-2; a weak D match, TRBD1 (6 bases). Germline values: CDR1 MNHNS, CDR2 SASEGT. CDR3 size: 16 residues. Trimming stripped 2 bases from V and 0 bases from J, with 13 bases between. CDR3 coding DNA: TGTGCCAGCAGTGAACGTGCAGGGACATCTAACTATGGCTACACCTTC. Translated: CASSERAGTSNYGYTF.

Here the CDR3 DNA reads TGTGCCAGCAGTTCCCAAGGACTGTACAATGAGCAGTTCTTC. Its protein is CASSSQGLYNEQFF. The chain has TRBV6-2 or TRBV6-3 and TRBJ2-1, with a tentative D call TRBD2 (5 bases). Trimming removed 4 bases at V and 4 bases at J, with 11 bases between. This CDR3 is built from 14 residues. The germline V gene encodes CDR1 MNHEY and CDR2 SVGEGT.

The V gene is TRBV20-1, the J gene TRBJ2-3; 12 bases align to TRBD2. The CDR3 has 15 residues. After removal of 3 bases from V and 7 bases from J, the junction contained 8 bases not matched to a gene. CDR1 and CDR2 from the germline V gene are DFQATT and SNEGSKA (reference sequence). This chain's CDR3 is CSASLTSGRRYTQYF. The DNA of the CDR3 is TGCAGTGCTAGTTTAACTAGCGGGAGGAGGTATACGCAGTATTTT.

The chain couples TRBV7-3 to TRBJ1-6; possible D gene TRBD1, 6 bases. The CDR3 spans 14 residues. Deletions cut 2 bases from V and 7 bases from J, with 9 bases between. Germline V gives CDR1 SGHTA, CDR2 FQGTGA. The CDR3 sequence is CASSLLQGNSPLHF. Here the CDR3 DNA reads TGTGCCAGCAGCTTATTACAGGGCAATTCACCCCTCCACTTT.

This clonotype occurred many times. This chain links TRBV12-3 or TRBV12-4 with TRBJ1-1; 9 nucleotides align to TRBD1. The CDR3 is 15 residues long. J gave up 1 base and V 4 bases, and 4 bases lay outside the gene matches. DNA of the CDR3: TGTGCCAGCAGTTGGACAGGGGCAGGGAACACTGAAGCTTTCTTT. Its translation is CASSWTGAGNTEAFF.

Comments on this clonotype: This may arise from a read error, as a much more abundant clone is one base away. V usage is TRBV6-1 and J usage is TRBJ2-3, with 12 bases fitting TRBD2. CDR1 is MNHNS and CDR2 is SASEGT in the germline V gene. The CDR3 is 16 residues long. CDR3 amino acids: CASRRTSGVSIDTQYF. CDR3 bases: TGTGCCAGCAGAAGGACTAGCGGGGTGAGCATAGATACGCAGTATTTT.

The chain employs TRBV7-2 and TRBJ2-7; tentatively, D is TRBD1 (7 bases). Germline values: CDR1 SGHTA, CDR2 FQGNSA. The ends were cut back, 5 bases at V and 3 bases at J, with 14 bases in the middle. The CDR3 runs to 14 residues. The CDR3, as DNA: TGTGCCAGCAGCCGTACAGGGGAGGTCTACGAGCAGTACTTC. Its protein product is CASSRTGEVYEQYF.

The chain combines TRBV2 with TRBJ2-1; TRBD2 aligns across 9 bases. Looked up from germline, CDR1 is SNHLY and CDR2 is FYNNEI. V trimming: 4 bases; J trimming: 12 bases; junction bases outside the gene matches: 7. The CDR3 runs to 13 residues. CDR3 sequence: CASSVAGGAGQFF. Here the CDR3 DNA reads TGTGCCAGCAGTGTTGCGGGGGGGGCTGGGCAGTTCTTC.

V and J are TRBV5-1 and TRBJ2-7; possible D gene TRBD1, 6 bases. The CDR3 covers 15 residues. The germline gives CDR1 SGHRS, CDR2 YFSETQ. V lost 3 bases and J 4 bases, leaving 17 bases between the germline ends. CDR3 amino acids: CASSSPGQGIYEQYF. DNA for the CDR3: TGCGCCAGCAGCTCACCGGGGCAGGGGATTTACGAGCAGTACTTC.

This clonotype was found a few times. This chain links TRBV18 with TRBJ2-4, with 11 positions matching TRBD2. Germline lookup yields CDR1 KGHSH and CDR2 LQKENI. CDR3 length equals 17 residues. The junction had 4 bases not matched to a gene; V was cut back by 3 bases and J by 0 bases. The CDR3 sequence is CASSPVGLAVAKNIQYF. The CDR3 coding sequence is TGTGCCAGCTCACCGGTGGGACTAGCGGTAGCCAAAAACATTCAGTACTTC.

In this sample, this clonotype turned up a few times. The chain joins TRBV28 to TRBJ2-3; 12 bases are a match to TRBD2. V gave up 5 bases and J gave up 5 bases; unmatched junction bases: 5. The CDR3 loop spans 15 amino acids. The V gene's germline CDR1 is MDHEN and CDR2 SYDVKM. DNA of the CDR3: TGTGCCAGCAGTCCCACTAGCGGGGGGCGAGATACGCAGTATTTT. It translates to CASSPTSGGRDTQYF.

In this sample, this clonotype turned up a few times. The rearrangement joins TRBV5-1 to TRBJ2-1; 8 bases fit TRBD1. The V gene's germline CDR1 is SGHRS and CDR2 YFSETQ. The CDR3 runs to 14 residues. J was trimmed by 4 bases and V by 8 bases; bases with no gene match: 8. The DNA for the CDR3 is TGCGCCAGTACGACAGGGGCCTTATACAATGAGCAGTTCTTC. It codes for CASTTGALYNEQFF.

This clonotype was detected ten times or more. The chain recombines TRBV6-2 or TRBV6-3 with TRBJ1-1, with TRBD1 as a possible D gene (5 bases). From germline, CDR1 is MNHEY and CDR2 SVGEGT. V lost 0 bases and J 0 bases, leaving 11 bases between the germline ends. This CDR3 is built from 16 residues. The CDR3 is CASSYSPGRMNTEAFF. CDR3 bases: TGTGCCAGCAGTTACTCGCCAGGGCGAATGAACACTGAAGCTTTCTTT.

CDR3 coding DNA: TGTGCCAGCAGCCAAGAAGCGGGGGATGAGACCCAGTACTTC. Its protein is CASSQEAGDETQYF. The gene calls are TRBV4-2 and TRBJ2-5; 8 bases fit TRBD2. The CDR3 length is 14 residues. Germline CDR1 is LGHNA and CDR2 is YNFKEQ. Losses at the gene ends were 0 bases for V and 5 bases for J; bases not matched to a gene: 2.

This clonotype showed up just a few times. The chain links TRBV14 to TRBJ2-1, with 10 positions matching TRBD2. The J segment lost 7 bases and the V segment lost 4 bases, leaving 10 bases of the junction unmatched. This CDR3 region has 16 residues. CDR1 and CDR2 from the germline V gene are SGHDN and FVKESK. The CDR3 coding sequence is TGTGCCAGCAGCCCTTCTCTAGCGGGAGATGTAAATGAGCAGTTCTTC. This sequence encodes CASSPSLAGDVNEQFF.

V is TRBV6-2 or TRBV6-3 and J is TRBJ2-2; 7 nucleotides align to TRBD1. Losses at the gene ends were 6 bases for V and 6 bases for J; bases not matched to a gene: 10. Germline CDR1 and CDR2: MNHEY and SVGEGT. The CDR3 has 15 residues. CDR3 DNA: TGTGCCAGCAGCTTGGACAGGCCTTCTTCCGGGGAGCTGTTTTTT. This translates into CASSLDRPSSGELFF.

This clonotype was seen ten or more times. A junction end diverges from the germline sequence, so it may reflect a read error. The chain links TRBV6-5 to TRBJ2-7, with a possible D match to TRBD1 (5 bases). CDR3 length equals 14 residues. Germline V gives CDR1 MNHEY, CDR2 SVGAGI. In DNA, the CDR3 is TGTGCCAGCAGTTACTCAACAGGTACCTATGAGCAGTACTTC. This gives the protein CASSYSTGTYEQYF.